This T cell receptor beta chain is from a study of graft-versus-host responses after intestinal transplantation. Unmatched junction bases numbered 17, after V lost 0 bases and J lost 5 bases. The CDR3 is 20 amino acids. Germline V gene sequence: CDR1 LGHNA, CDR2 YNFKEQ. This clone showed up just once. What it binds is not known. Assay: immunoSEQ multiplex PCR; the TCRdb copy retains only in-frame clones and omits some. The table includes 75,000 to 90,000 clones, about 89% detected once. The receptor's source is a human donor who received an intestinal transplant. This chain connects TRBV4-2 to TRBJ2-5; TRBD2 aligns across 11 bases. This specimen consisted of unstimulated CD4+ T cells sorted from spleen or lymph node cells, obtained before intestinal transplant. The CDR3 coding sequence is TGTGCCAGCAGCCAAGAGGTCGTCTCTAGCGGGAGGCCGGGGGATGAGACCCAGTACTTC. Residues: CASSQEVVSSGRPGDETQYF.